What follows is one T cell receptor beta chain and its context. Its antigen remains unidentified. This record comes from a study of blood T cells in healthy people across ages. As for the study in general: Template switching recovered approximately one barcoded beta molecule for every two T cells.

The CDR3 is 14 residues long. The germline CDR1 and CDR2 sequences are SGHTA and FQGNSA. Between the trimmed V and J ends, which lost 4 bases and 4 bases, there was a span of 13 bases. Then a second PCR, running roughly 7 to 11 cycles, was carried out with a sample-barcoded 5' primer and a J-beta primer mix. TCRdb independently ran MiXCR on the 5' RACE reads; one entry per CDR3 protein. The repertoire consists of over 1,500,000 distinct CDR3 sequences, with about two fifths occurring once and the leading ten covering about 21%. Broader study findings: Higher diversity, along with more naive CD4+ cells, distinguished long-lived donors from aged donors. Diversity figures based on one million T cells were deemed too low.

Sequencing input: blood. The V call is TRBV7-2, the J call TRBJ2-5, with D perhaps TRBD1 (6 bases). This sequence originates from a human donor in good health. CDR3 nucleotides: TGTACCAGCAGCTCCCAGGGGAGTAGAGAGACCCAGTACTTC. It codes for CTSSSQGSRETQYF.